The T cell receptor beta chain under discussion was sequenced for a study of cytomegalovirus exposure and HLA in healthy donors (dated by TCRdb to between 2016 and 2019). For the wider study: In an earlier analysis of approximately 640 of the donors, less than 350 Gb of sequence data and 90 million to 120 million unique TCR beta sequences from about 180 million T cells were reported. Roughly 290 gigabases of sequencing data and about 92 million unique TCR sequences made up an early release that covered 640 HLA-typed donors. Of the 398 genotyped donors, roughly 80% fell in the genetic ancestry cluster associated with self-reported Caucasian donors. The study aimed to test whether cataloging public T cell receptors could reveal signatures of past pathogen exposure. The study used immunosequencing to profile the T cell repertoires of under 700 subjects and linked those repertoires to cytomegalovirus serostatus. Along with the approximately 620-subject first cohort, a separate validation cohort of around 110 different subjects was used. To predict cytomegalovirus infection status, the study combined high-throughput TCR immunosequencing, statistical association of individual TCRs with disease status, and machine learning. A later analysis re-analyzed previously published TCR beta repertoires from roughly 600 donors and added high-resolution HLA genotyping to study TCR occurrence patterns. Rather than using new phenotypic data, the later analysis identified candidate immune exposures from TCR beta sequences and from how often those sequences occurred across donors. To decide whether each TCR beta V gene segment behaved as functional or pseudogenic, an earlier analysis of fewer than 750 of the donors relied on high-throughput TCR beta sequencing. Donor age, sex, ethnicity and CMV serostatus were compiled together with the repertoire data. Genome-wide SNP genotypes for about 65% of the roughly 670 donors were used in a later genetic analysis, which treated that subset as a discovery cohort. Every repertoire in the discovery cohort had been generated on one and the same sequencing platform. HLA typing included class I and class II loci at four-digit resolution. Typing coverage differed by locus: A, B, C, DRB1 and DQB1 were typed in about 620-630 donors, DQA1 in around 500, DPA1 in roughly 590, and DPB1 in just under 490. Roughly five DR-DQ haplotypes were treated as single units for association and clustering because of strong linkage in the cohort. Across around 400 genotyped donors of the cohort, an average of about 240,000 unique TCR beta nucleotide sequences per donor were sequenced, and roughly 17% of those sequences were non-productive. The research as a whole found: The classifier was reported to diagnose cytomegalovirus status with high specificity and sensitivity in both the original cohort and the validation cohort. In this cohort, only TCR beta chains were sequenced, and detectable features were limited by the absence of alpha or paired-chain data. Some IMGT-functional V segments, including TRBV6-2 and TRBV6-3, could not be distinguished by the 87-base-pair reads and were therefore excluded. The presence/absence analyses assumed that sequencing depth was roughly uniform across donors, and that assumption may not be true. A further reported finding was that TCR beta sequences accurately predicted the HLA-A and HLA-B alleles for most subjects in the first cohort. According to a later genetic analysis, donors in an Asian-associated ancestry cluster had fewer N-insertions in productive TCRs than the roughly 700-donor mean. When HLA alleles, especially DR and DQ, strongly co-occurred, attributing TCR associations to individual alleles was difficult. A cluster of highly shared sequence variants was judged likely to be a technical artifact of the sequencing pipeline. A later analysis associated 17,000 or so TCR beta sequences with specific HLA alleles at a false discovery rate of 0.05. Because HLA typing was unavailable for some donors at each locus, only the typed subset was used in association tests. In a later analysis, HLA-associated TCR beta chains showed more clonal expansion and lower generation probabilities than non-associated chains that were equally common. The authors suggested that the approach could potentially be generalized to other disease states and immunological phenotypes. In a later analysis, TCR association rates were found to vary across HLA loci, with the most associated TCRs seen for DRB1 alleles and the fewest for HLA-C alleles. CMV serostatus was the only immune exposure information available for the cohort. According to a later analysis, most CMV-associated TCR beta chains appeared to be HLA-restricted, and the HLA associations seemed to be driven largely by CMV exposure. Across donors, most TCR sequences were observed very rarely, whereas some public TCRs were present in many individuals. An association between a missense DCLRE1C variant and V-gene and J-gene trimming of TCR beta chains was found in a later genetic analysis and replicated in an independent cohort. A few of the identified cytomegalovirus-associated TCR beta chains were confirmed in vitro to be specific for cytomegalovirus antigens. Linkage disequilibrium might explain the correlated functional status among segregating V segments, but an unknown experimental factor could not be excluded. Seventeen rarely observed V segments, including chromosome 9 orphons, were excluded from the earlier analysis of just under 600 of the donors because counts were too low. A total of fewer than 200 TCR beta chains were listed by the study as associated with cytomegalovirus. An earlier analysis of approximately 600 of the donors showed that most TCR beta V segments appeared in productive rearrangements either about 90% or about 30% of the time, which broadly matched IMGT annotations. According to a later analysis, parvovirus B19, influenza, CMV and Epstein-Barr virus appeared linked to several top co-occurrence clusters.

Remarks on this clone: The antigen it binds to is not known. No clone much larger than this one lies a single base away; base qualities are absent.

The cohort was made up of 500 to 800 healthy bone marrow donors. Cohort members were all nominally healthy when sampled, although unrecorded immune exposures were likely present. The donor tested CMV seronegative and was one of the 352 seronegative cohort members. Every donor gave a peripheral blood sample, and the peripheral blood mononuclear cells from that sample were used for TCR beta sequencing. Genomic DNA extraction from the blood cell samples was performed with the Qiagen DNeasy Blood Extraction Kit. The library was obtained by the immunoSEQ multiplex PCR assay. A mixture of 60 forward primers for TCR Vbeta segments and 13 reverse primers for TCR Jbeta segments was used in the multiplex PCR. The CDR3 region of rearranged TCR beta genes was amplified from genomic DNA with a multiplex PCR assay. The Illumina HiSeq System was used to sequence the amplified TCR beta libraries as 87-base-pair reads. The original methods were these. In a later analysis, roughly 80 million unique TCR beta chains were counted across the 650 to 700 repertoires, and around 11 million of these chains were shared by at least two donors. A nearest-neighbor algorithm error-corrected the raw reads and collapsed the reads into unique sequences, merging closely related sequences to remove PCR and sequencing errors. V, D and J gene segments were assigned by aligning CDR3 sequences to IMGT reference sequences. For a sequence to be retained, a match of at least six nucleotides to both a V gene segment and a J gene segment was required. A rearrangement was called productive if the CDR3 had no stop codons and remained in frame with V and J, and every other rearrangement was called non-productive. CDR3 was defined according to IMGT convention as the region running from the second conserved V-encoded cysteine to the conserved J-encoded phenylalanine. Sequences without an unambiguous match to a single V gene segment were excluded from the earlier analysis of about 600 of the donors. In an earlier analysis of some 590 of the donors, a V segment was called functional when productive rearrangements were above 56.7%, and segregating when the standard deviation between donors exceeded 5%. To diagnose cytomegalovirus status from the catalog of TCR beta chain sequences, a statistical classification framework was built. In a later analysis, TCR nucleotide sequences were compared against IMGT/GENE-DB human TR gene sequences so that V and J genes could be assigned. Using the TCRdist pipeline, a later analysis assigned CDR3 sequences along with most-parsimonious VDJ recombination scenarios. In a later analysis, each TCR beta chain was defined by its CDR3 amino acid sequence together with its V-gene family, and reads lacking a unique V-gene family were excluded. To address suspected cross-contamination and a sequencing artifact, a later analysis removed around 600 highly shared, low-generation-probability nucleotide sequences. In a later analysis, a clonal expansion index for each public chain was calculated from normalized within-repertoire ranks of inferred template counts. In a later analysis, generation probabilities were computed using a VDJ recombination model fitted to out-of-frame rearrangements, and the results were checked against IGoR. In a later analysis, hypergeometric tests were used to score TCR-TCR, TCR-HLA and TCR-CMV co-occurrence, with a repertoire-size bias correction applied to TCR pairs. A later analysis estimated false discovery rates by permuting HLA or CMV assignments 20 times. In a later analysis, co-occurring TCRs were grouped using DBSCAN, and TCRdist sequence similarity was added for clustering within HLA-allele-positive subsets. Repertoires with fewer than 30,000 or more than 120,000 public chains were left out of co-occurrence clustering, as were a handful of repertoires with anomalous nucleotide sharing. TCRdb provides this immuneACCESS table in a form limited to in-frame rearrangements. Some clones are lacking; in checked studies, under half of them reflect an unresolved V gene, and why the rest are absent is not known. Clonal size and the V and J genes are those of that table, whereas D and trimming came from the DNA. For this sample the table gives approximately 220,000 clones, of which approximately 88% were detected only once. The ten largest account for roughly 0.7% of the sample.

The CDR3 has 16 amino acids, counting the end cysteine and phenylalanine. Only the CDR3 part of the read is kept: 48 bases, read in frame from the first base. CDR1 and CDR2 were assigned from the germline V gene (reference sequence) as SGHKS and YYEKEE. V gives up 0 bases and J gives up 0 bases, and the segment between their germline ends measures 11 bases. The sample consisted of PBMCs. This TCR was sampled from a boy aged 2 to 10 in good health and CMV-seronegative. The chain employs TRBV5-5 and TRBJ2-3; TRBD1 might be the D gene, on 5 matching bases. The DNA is TGTGCCAGCAGCTTGGGACAGTTCGGGAGCACAGATACGCAGTATTTT. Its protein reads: CASSLGQFGSTDTQYF. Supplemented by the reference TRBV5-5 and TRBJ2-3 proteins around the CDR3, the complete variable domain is DAGVTQSPTHLIKTRGQQVTLRCSPISGHKSVSWYQQVLGQGPQFIFQYYEKEERGRGNFPDRFSARQFPNYSSELNVNALLLGDSALYLCASSLGQFGSTDTQYFGPGTRLTVL.